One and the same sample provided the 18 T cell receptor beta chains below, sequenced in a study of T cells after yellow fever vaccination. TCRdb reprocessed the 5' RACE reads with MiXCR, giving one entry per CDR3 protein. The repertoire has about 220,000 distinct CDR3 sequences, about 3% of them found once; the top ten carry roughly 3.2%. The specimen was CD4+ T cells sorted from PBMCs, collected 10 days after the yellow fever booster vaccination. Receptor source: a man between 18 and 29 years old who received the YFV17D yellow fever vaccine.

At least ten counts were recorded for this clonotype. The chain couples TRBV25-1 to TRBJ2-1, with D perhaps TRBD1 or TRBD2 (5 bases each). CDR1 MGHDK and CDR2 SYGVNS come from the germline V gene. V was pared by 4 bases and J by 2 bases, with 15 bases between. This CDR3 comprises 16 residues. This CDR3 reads CASSGHSEGPYNEQFF. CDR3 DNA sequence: TGTGCCAGCAGTGGACATTCCGAGGGGCCCTACAATGAGCAGTTCTTC.

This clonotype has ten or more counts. As DNA, the CDR3 is TGCAGTGCCTCCAGCGGGACCGATAGCACAGATACGCAGTATTTT. Protein product: CSASSGTDSTDTQYF. V usage is TRBV20-1 and J usage is TRBJ2-3; 7 nucleotides align to TRBD2. Germline V gene lookup returns CDR1 DFQATT and CDR2 SNEGSKA (reference sequence). The CDR3 consists of 15 residues. The V and J ends lost 6 bases and 0 bases, in that order; junction bases with no gene match: 9.

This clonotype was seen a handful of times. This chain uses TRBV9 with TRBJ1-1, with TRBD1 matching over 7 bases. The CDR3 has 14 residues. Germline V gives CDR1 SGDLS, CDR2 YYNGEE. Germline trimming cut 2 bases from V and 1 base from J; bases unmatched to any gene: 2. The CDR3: CASSVTGANTEAFF. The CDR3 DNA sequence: TGTGCCAGCAGCGTCACAGGGGCGAACACTGAAGCTTTCTTT. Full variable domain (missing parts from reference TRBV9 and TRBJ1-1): DSGVTQTPKHLITATGQRVTLRCSPRSGDLSVYWYQQSLDQGLQFLIQYYNGEERAKGNILERFSAQQFPDLHSELNLSSLELGDSALYFCASSVTGANTEAFFGQGTRLTVV.

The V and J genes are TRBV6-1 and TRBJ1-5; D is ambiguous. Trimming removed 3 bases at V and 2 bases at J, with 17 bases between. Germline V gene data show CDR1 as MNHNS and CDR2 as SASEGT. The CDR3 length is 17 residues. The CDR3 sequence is CASSDRGRVRGNQPQHF. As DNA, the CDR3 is TGTGCCAGCAGTGATCGCGGTAGGGTACGGGGCAATCAGCCCCAGCATTTT.

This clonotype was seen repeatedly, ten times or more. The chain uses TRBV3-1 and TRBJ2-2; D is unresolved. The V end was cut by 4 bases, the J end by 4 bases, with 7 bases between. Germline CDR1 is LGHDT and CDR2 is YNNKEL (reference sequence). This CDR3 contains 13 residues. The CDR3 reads CASSRRATGELFF. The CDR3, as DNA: TGTGCCAGCAGCCGCCGGGCCACCGGGGAGCTGTTTTTT.

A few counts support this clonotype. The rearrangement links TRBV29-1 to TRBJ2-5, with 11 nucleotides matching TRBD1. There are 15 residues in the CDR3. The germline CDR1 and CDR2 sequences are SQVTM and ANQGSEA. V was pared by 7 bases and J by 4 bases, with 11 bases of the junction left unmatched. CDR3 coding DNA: TGCAGCGCATTTCAGGACAGGGGGCCGCGAGAGACCCAGTACTTC. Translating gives CSAFQDRGPRETQYF.

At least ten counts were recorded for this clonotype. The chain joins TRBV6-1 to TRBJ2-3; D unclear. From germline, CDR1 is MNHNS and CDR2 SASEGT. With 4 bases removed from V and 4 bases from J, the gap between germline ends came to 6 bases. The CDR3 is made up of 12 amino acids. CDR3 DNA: TGTGCCAGCAGTGTGGTCGCAGATACGCAGTATTTT. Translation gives CASSVVADTQYF.

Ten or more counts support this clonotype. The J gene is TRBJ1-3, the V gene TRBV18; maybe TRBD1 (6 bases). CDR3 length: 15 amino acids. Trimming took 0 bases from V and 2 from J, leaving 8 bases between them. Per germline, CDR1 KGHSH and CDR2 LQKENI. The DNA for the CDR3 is TGTGCCAGCTCACCACCGGGACAAGCTGGAAACACCATATATTTT. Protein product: CASSPPGQAGNTIYF.

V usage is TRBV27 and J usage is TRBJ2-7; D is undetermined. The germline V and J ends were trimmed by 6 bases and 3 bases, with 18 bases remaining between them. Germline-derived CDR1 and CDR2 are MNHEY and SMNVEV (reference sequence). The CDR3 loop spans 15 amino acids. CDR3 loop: CASSPLSYRDYEQYF. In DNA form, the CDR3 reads TGTGCCAGCAGCCCATTGTCCTACCGCGACTACGAGCAGTACTTC.

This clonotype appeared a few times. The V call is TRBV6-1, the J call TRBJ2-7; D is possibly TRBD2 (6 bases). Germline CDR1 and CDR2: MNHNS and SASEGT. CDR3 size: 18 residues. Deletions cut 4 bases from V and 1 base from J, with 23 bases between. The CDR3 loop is CASSVGSRGRAPSYEQYV. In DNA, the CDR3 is TGTGCCAGCAGTGTTGGTTCTCGGGGGAGAGCCCCTTCCTACGAGCAGTACGTC.

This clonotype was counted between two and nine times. CDR3 sequence reads: CSASRLDRSYEQYF. The CDR3 DNA reads TGCAGTGCTAGTAGGCTAGATAGGTCCTACGAGCAGTACTTC. The rearrangement links TRBV20-1 to TRBJ2-7; D unresolved. This CDR3 region has 14 residues. V lost 3 bases and J lost 1, with 13 bases in between. CDR1 is DFQATT, CDR2 SNEGSKA, per germline (reference sequence).

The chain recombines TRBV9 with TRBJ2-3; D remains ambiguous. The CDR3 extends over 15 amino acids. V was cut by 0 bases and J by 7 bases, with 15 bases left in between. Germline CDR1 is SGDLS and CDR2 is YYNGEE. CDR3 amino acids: CASSVAPVRLHTQYF. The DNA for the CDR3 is TGTGCCAGCAGCGTAGCCCCCGTCCGTCTCCATACGCAGTATTTT.

The CDR3 bases are TGCAGTGCTAGAGGTTTGCCCAATCTTAGAAATGAGCAGTTCTTC. It codes for CSARGLPNLRNEQFF. The V gene is TRBV20-1, the J gene TRBJ2-1; D remains unclear. The CDR3 is 15 residues long. The V end was cut by 1 base, the J end by 7 bases, with 17 bases between. From germline, CDR1 is DFQATT and CDR2 SNEGSKA (reference sequence).

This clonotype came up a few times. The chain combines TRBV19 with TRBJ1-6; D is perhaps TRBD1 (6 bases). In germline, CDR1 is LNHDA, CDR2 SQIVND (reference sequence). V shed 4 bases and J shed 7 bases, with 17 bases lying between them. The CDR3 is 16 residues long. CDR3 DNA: TGTGCCAGTAGTAGAATGTCCGGGGGGCGCAATTCACCCCTCCACTTT. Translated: CASSRMSGGRNSPLHF.

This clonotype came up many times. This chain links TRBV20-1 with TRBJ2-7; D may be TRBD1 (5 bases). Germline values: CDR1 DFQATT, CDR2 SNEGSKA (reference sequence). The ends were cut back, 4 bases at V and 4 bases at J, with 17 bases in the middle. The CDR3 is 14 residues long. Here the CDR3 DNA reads TGCAGTGCTATATCGAATCAGGGTTCTTACGAGCAGTACGTC. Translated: CSAISNQGSYEQYV.

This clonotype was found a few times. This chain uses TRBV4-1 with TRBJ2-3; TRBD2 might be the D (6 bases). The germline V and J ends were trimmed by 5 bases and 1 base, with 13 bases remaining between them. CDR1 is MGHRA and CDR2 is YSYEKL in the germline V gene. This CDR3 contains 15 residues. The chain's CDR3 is CASSWGEEGTDTQYF. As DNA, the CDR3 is TGCGCCAGCAGCTGGGGGGAAGAGGGCACAGATACGCAGTATTTT.

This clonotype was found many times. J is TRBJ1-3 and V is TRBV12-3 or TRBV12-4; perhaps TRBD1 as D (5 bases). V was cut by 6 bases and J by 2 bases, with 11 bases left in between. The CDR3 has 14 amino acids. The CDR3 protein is CASRGTSTGNTIYF. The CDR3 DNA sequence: TGTGCCAGCAGGGGGACCTCTACTGGAAACACCATATATTTT.

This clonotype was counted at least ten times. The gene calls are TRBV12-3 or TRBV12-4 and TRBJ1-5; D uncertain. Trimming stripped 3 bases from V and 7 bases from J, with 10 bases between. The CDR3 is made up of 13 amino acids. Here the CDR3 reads CASSLEGWQPQHF. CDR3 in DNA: TGTGCCAGCAGTTTGGAGGGTTGGCAGCCCCAGCATTTT.